This T cell receptor (beta chain) was obtained from a study of T cells in Graves' hyperthyroidism and ophthalmopathy. Amplified TCR beta CDR3 regions derived from RNA transcripts. First-round RT-PCR targeting the TCR CDR3 was performed with the HTBI primer set. TCRdb called the multiplex PCR reads again in MiXCR, with one record for every CDR3 protein. The sample yields about 420,000 distinct CDR3 sequences, about an eighth seen once. Hyperthyroidism of Graves' type that showed no ophthalmopathy progression within 18 months was stable. Diagnosis of hyperthyroidism was new in patients aged 18 to 65, and its duration was under 2 months. Patients were excluded for uncontrolled infection, other autoimmune disease, pregnancy or lactation. Diagnoses were made from clinical symptoms, serum measures (thyroxine and TRAb), thyroid ultrasound and orbital computed tomography. CDR1 SEHNR and CDR2 FQNEAQ come from the germline V gene (reference sequence). Trimming took 0 bases from V and 5 from J, leaving 11 bases between them. The CDR3 consists of 14 residues.

This clonotype has a count of ten or more. This receptor was identified in a woman aged 18-29 years with Graves' hyperthyroidism. J is TRBJ2-7 and V is TRBV7-9; D might be TRBD1 (5 bases). Sequenced material: blood. CDR3 coding DNA: TGTGCCAGCAGCTTAGCTTCAGGGTTAGACGAGCAGTACTTC. Its protein is CASSLASGLDEQYF. Full variable domain (remainder filled in from reference TRBV7-9 and TRBJ2-7): DTGVSQNPRHKITKRGQNVTFRCDPISEHNRLYWYRQTLGQGPEFLTYFQNEAQLEKSRLLSDRFSAERPKGSFSTLEIQRTEQGDSAMYLCASSLASGLDEQYFGPGTRLTVT.